Listed here are 18 T cell receptor beta chains from one sample, sequenced in a study of blood T cell repertoires in COVID-19. Assay used: immunoSEQ multiplex PCR; TCRdb lists only in-frame clones, some missing. The data contain about 200,000 clones, about 80% of them singletons. What was sequenced was PBMCs or T cells enriched from blood (not recorded which). All receptors come from a man aged 40-50 years who had recovered from COVID-19.

The V call is TRBV7-3, the J call TRBJ2-5, with D tentatively TRBD2 (6 bases). The germline V gene has CDR1 SGHTA and CDR2 FQGTGA. Trimming stripped 1 base from V and 8 bases from J, with 17 bases between. The CDR3 has 15 amino acids. Here the CDR3 DNA reads TGTGCCAGCAGCTTAAGCGGGGAACCGTATGCCACCCAGTACTTC. It yields the protein CASSLSGEPYATQYF.

The chain couples TRBV7-2 to TRBJ2-7; 7 nucleotides agree with TRBD1. Looked up from germline, CDR1 is SGHTA and CDR2 is FQGNSA. This CDR3 has 15 residues. V trimming: 4 bases; J trimming: 1 base; junction bases outside the gene matches: 7. The CDR3 loop is CASSSRTGWSYEQYF. CDR3 DNA sequence: TGTGCCAGCAGCTCTCGGACAGGTTGGTCCTACGAGCAGTACTTC.

V usage is TRBV2 and J usage is TRBJ2-1; 10 bases agree with TRBD2. Germline lookup yields CDR1 SNHLY and CDR2 FYNNEI. J was trimmed by 9 bases and V by 1 base; bases with no gene match: 6. The CDR3 covers 15 residues. Here the CDR3 DNA reads TGTGCCAGCAGTGAAGAACTAGCGGGAAAGGGTGAGCAGTTCTTC. Translated: CASSEELAGKGEQFF.

The chain joins TRBV14 to TRBJ1-1, with 10 bases fitting TRBD1. Germline CDR1 reads SGHDN; CDR2 reads FVKESK. V lost 7 bases to trimming and J lost 8 bases; unmatched junction nucleotides: 7. The CDR3 length is 13 residues. The CDR3 DNA reads as TGTGCCAGCAAAGCCCCGGGACAGGGGGAAGCTTTCTTT. It is translated as CASKAPGQGEAFF.

The gene calls are TRBV5-1 and TRBJ1-6; 9 bases agree with TRBD1. Germline-derived CDR1 and CDR2 are SGHRS and YFSETQ. The CDR3 is 15 amino acids. J lost 7 bases, V lost 6 bases, and 8 bases had no gene match. The CDR3 region is CASNTLGTGNSPLHF. CDR3 sequence (DNA): TGCGCCAGCAACACTCTCGGGACAGGGAATTCACCCCTCCACTTT.

Concerning this clone: Different DNA sequences within this sample yield the same CDR3. This chain uses TRBV20-1 with TRBJ2-5, with D unresolved. This CDR3 comprises 10 residues. Germline V CDR1 and CDR2: DFQATT, SNEGSKA (reference sequence). V lost 5 bases to trimming and J lost 2 bases, with 3 bases between them. In DNA, the CDR3 is TGCAGTGCTTCGCAAGAGACCCAGTACTTC. Its protein product is CSASQETQYF.

This clone has a single count. The CDR3 spells CASSLFGGTEAFF. CDR3 coding DNA: TGTGCCAGCAGTTTGTTTGGAGGCACTGAAGCTTTCTTT. This rearrangement joins TRBV27 to TRBJ1-1; no firm D call. The germline V gene has CDR1 MNHEY and CDR2 SMNVEV (reference sequence). The CDR3 contains 13 residues. V dropped 3 bases and J dropped 4 bases, with 9 bases sitting between them.

V and J are TRBV2 and TRBJ1-5, with 10 bases lining up with TRBD1. This CDR3 region has 15 residues. Trimming at V came to 8 bases and at J to 6 bases, leaving 10 bases not matched to a gene. CDR1 SNHLY and CDR2 FYNNEI come from the germline V gene. Written as DNA, the CDR3 is TGTGCCAGCGCCCAAGCGGGACAGGGGTCTCAGCCCCAGCATTTT. Residues: CASAQAGQGSQPQHF.

This clone was recorded a few times. This sequence joins TRBV2 and TRBJ1-1; maybe TRBD1 (5 bases). CDR1 SNHLY and CDR2 FYNNEI come from the germline V gene. The CDR3 has 12 amino acids. With 7 bases removed from V and 3 bases from J, the gap between germline ends came to 9 bases. CDR3 protein: CASNDRYTEAFF. As DNA, the CDR3 is TGTGCCAGCAATGACAGATACACTGAAGCTTTCTTT.

The chain carries TRBV30 and TRBJ1-6; D gene unclear. The germline V and J ends were trimmed by 1 base and 0 bases, with 13 bases remaining between them. The CDR3 loop spans 17 amino acids. CDR1 is GTSNPN and CDR2 is SVGIG in the germline V gene (reference sequence). The CDR3 protein is CAWSAQDLSSYNSPLHF. DNA of the CDR3: TGTGCCTGGAGTGCTCAGGATCTGAGCTCCTATAATTCACCCCTCCACTTT. The variable domain in full, with the rest retrieved from reference TRBV30 and TRBJ1-6, is SQTIHQWPATLVQPVGSPLSLECTVEGTSNPNLYWYRQAAGRGLQLLFYSVGIGQISSEVPQNLSASRPQDRQFILSSKKLLLSDSGFYLCAWSAQDLSSYNSPLHFGNGTRLTVT.

In this sample, this clone turned up once. The V gene is TRBV20-1, the J gene TRBJ1-2, with D possibly being TRBD1 (6 bases). In germline, CDR1 is DFQATT, CDR2 SNEGSKA (reference sequence). CDR3 length: 12 residues. The germline V and J ends were trimmed by 3 bases and 5 bases, with 10 bases remaining between them. The DNA for the CDR3 is TGCAGTGCTAGTGGCAGGGGTTATGGCTACACCTTC. This gives the protein CSASGRGYGYTF.

This sequence joins TRBV28 and TRBJ1-2; D perhaps matches TRBD1 (6 bases). The CDR3 extends over 14 amino acids. The V and J ends lost 7 bases and 3 bases respectively, with 15 bases between them. In germline, CDR1 is MDHEN, CDR2 SYDVKM. CDR3 sequence (DNA): TGTGCCAGCACCACCCCAGGGGCGCACTATGGCTACACCTTC. Protein sequence: CASTTPGAHYGYTF.

This clone has ten or more counts. This chain links TRBV7-9 with TRBJ2-1; TRBD2 agrees at 9 bases. The ends lost 4 bases at V and 10 bases at J; junction bases unmatched: 8. Germline V CDR1 and CDR2: SEHNR, FQNEAQ (reference sequence). The CDR3 extends over 14 amino acids. DNA of the CDR3: TGTGCCAGCAGCTCGGCCTCAGCGGGAGGAGAGCAGTTCTTC. Amino acid sequence: CASSSASAGGEQFF.

The CDR3: CASRDRERGTEAFF. For the CDR3, the DNA is TGTGCCAGCAGGGACAGGGAAAGGGGCACTGAAGCTTTCTTT. The chain combines TRBV2 with TRBJ1-1, with 8 bases that match TRBD1. CDR1 SNHLY and CDR2 FYNNEI come from the germline V gene. V was clipped by 6 bases and J by 4 bases; unmatched bases: 7. CDR3 length: 14 amino acids.

This clone was counted only a few times. The chain combines TRBV5-1 with TRBJ2-2, with 9 bases lining up with TRBD2. Germline V gene sequence: CDR1 SGHRS, CDR2 YFSETQ. CDR3 length: 17 residues. V was pared by 3 bases and J by 3 bases, with 9 bases of the junction left unmatched. The CDR3 sequence: CASSSSPSGGHTGELFF. In DNA form, the CDR3 reads TGCGCCAGCAGCTCATCCCCGAGCGGGGGGCACACCGGGGAGCTGTTTTTT.

The rearrangement uses TRBV29-1 and TRBJ2-1; D possibly corresponds to TRBD1 (6 bases). Germline CDR1 is SQVTM and CDR2 is ANQGSEA. Trimming removed 3 bases at V and 7 bases at J, with 19 bases between. CDR3 length: 15 amino acids. CDR3 loop: CSVEGAAGIMNEQFF. The CDR3 DNA sequence: TGCAGCGTTGAGGGGGCAGCCGGGATAATGAATGAGCAGTTCTTC.

This clone was observed at least ten times. The genes are TRBV5-1 and TRBJ2-2; TRBD2 might be the D (5 bases). This CDR3 has 15 residues. Germline V gene data show CDR1 as SGHRS and CDR2 as YFSETQ. Trimming pared 5 bases from V and 5 bases from J, leaving 16 bases between. The CDR3 nucleotides are TGCGCCAGCAGTCACGTCCAACGGGGAACCGGGGAGCTGTTTTTT. It translates to CASSHVQRGTGELFF.

This clone occurred once. This chain connects TRBV29-1 to TRBJ2-1, with a tentative D call TRBD2 (5 bases). This CDR3 spans 17 amino acids. Germline assignment: CDR1 SQVTM and CDR2 ANQGSEA. Trimming took off 3 bases at V and 1 base at J, with 19 bases between the two ends. The CDR3 nucleotides are TGCAGCGTTGAGGGCGGGTGGGGTGAGCGGTCCTACAATGAGCAGTTCTTC. It yields the protein CSVEGGWGERSYNEQFF.